A selection of T cell receptor beta chains follows, all from one sample in a study of T cells in localized non-small cell lung cancer. Profiled with immunoSEQ multiplex PCR; TCRdb holds only in-frame clones, not every one. The table records 1,500 to 2,000 clones, approximately 30% of them present only once. The sample was normal lung tissue next to the tumor, taken before any cancer treatment. These receptors came from a woman aged 35 to 69 with stage III lung adenocarcinoma. Both conserved end residues are part of each CDR3. D genes are given only for firm matches. A clone size is listed for some rows: how often the clone was seen (once, few, many), or a class if it is expanded.

TRBV19	TRBD1	.	TRBJ1-5	TGTGCCAGTAGTATAGGGGTGGAAGGGGGCATCAATCAGCCCCAGCATTTT	CASSIGVEGGINQPQHF
TRBV7-6	TRBD1	medium-sized	TRBJ2-2	TGTGCCAGCAGCAGCGGACAGGACACCGGGGAGCTGTTTTTT	CASSSGQDTGELFF
TRBV5-1	.	.	TRBJ1-3	TGCGCCAGCAGCTTGGGGAACTCTGGAAACACCATATATTTT	CASSLGNSGNTIYF
TRBV11-3	.	few	TRBJ2-5	TGTGCCAGCAGCTTGGCCGGACCTCTCCAAGAGACCCAGTACTTC	CASSLAGPLQETQYF
TRBV11-3	.	medium-sized	TRBJ1-4	TGTGCCAGCAGCTTACGACAGCATAATGAAAAACTGTTTTTT	CASSLRQHNEKLFF
TRBV11-1	.	.	TRBJ2-1	TGTGCCAGCAGCTTATCGTCGCGTTCAGACAATGAGCAGTTCTTC	CASSLSSRSDNEQFF
TRBV19	.	.	TRBJ1-1	TGTGCCAGTGGGATGGGATGGGATGGAGCTTTCTTT	CASGMGWDGAFF
TRBV19	.	.	TRBJ2-7	TGTGCCAGTAGTATAGCACCTAGCGCCGAGCAGTACTTC	CASSIAPSAEQYF
TRBV4-1	.	few	TRBJ1-1	TGCGCCAGCAGCCAAGGTGAGGGAATGAACACTGAAGCTTTCTTT	CASSQGEGMNTEAFF
TRBV5-1	.	.	TRBJ2-2	TGCGCCAGCAGCTTCCAACCCGCAACGAACACCGGGGAGCTGTTTTTT	CASSFQPATNTGELFF
TRBV29-1	TRBD1	few	TRBJ1-1	TGCAGCGCGCAGGGGGCAGGGACTGAAGCTTTCTTT	CSAQGAGTEAFF
TRBV6-8	.	large	TRBJ2-7	TGTGCCAGCAGTGACCCCGGGACGGGCTCCTACGAGCAGTACTTC	CASSDPGTGSYEQYF
TRBV7-8	.	.	TRBJ1-5	TGTGCCAGCAGCTTAGTAGTGAATAGCAATCAGCCCCAGCATTTT	CASSLVVNSNQPQHF
TRBV5-1	TRBD2	few	TRBJ2-3	TGCGCCAGTAGAACACTAGCGGAGCACACAGATACGCAGTATTTT	CASRTLAEHTDTQYF
TRBV30	.	.	TRBJ1-2	TGTGCCTGGAGGGCAGGGCCATATGGCTACACCTTC	CAWRAGPYGYTF
TRBV9	.	.	TRBJ2-7	TGTGCCAGCAGCGTAGCTACGGATAGGGACGAGCAGTACTTC	CASSVATDRDEQYF
TRBV28	TRBD2	.	TRBJ2-7	TGTGCCAGCAGTACCATCCGGGACTACGGCGAGCAGTACTTC	CASSTIRDYGEQYF
TRBV5-1	.	.	TRBJ2-1	TGCGCCAGCAGCTTGGGCGGTATATCCTACAATGAGCAGTTCTTC	CASSLGGISYNEQFF
TRBV9	TRBD2	few	TRBJ2-1	TGTGCCAGCAGTGGCCCTAGCGGGGGATACAATGAGCAGTTCTTC	CASSGPSGGYNEQFF
TRBV28	TRBD1	.	TRBJ2-5	TGTGCCAGCAGTTCCTGGACAGGGGGCCAAGAGACCCAGTACTTC	CASSSWTGGQETQYF
TRBV4-1	.	.	TRBJ1-2	TGCGCCAGCAGCCAAGTAGGTAACTATGGCTACACCTTC	CASSQVGNYGYTF
TRBV11-3	.	.	TRBJ2-2	TGTGCCAGCAGCCCCCGGGACACTAACACCGGGGAGCTGTTTTTT	CASSPRDTNTGELFF
TRBV7-6	TRBD1	.	TRBJ2-5	TGTGCCAGCAGCTATAGCCAGGGGGAATACCCAGAGACCCAGTACTTC	CASSYSQGEYPETQYF
TRBV15	TRBD1	.	TRBJ1-2	TGTGCCACCAGCAGCTTCGCGGGACAGAACGTCTATGGCTACACCTTC	CATSSFAGQNVYGYTF
TRBV29-1	TRBD2	.	TRBJ2-7	TGCAGCGTTCTCACTAGCGGGAGGGCCTGGGAGCAGTACTTC	CSVLTSGRAWEQYF
TRBV6-8	.	large	TRBJ2-5	TGTGCCAGCAGCACCGGGACCACCAAAGAGACCCAGTACTTC	CASSTGTTKETQYF
TRBV18	TRBD1	few	TRBJ1-2	TGTGCCAGCTCACCGGATTGGACAGGGATCCTGTTCGGAGATGGCTACACCTTC	CASSPDWTGILFGDGYTF
TRBV11-3	TRBD1	medium-sized	TRBJ1-5	TGTGCCAGCACCCTGGGGGTAGGGGGCGCGGGCAATCAGCCCCAGCATTTT	CASTLGVGGAGNQPQHF
TRBV6-8	.	few	TRBJ2-1	TGTGCCAGCAGTGAGGGTGGCTCCTACAATGAGCAGTTCTTC	CASSEGGSYNEQFF
TRBV11-3	TRBD2	.	TRBJ2-1	TGTGCCAGCAGCTCGGGACTAGCCCTCAAGGGCGAGCAGTTCTTC	CASSSGLALKGEQFF
TRBV18	.	.	TRBJ2-1	TGTGCCAGCTCACTGGGGACTCTTGACAATGAGCAGTTCTTC	CASSLGTLDNEQFF
TRBV6-8	.	.	TRBJ2-7	TGTGCCAGCAGTTACCAGCCCTACGAGCAGTACTTC	CASSYQPYEQYF
TRBV29-1	TRBD1	.	TRBJ2-5	TGCAGCGTTGCAAAAACAGGGGGACAAGAGACCCAGTACTTC	CSVAKTGGQETQYF
TRBV15	.	.	TRBJ2-1	TGTGCCACCAGCAGAGGGGGCCTGATCTCCTACAATGAGCAGTTCTTC	CATSRGGLISYNEQFF
TRBV2	TRBD1	few	TRBJ2-2	TGTGCCAGCAGCTTCGACCCAGGGGGTAACACCGGGGAGCTGTTTTTT	CASSFDPGGNTGELFF
TRBV30	.	.	TRBJ2-7	TGTGCCTGGACCCGGGACGGCTACGAGCAGTACTTC	CAWTRDGYEQYF
TRBV5-1	TRBD1	few	TRBJ1-2	TGCGCCAGCAGCCTGGGGGACAGGGCTGGCTATGGCTACACCTTC	CASSLGDRAGYGYTF
TRBV28	TRBD2	few	TRBJ2-3	TGTGCCAGCAGTACCGGGACTAGCAGCCCTCCTAGCACAGATACGCAGTATTTT	CASSTGTSSPPSTDTQYF
TRBV7-5	.	.	TRBJ1-2	TGTGCCAGCAGCGCTAGGACAGGGGGCTATGGCTACACCTTC	CASSARTGGYGYTF
TRBV6-8	.	.	TRBJ1-1	TGTGCCAGCACCCCCCCTAGTTTGAACACTGAAGCTTTCTTT	CASTPPSLNTEAFF
TRBV19	TRBD1	.	TRBJ1-1	TGTGCCACCCTGGACAGGGGGCATGGTGGGGGGGCTTTCTTT	CATLDRGHGGGAFF
TRBV15	.	few	TRBJ1-3	TGTGCCACCAGCAGAGAGGGCAGGGCTGGAAACACCATATATTTT	CATSREGRAGNTIYF
TRBV11-3	TRBD2	.	TRBJ2-5	TGTGCCAGCAGCCCGACTAGCGGGGGGGAGACCCAGTACTTC	CASSPTSGGETQYF
TRBV19	TRBD2	.	TRBJ2-7	TGTGCCAGTTCACGGCGGGAGGGCGACGAGCAGTACTTC	CASSRREGDEQYF
TRBV28	.	.	TRBJ1-2	TGTGCCAGCAGTTTAGCGGGGACCCTTAACTATGGCTACACCTTC	CASSLAGTLNYGYTF
TRBV11-3	.	medium-sized	TRBJ1-1	TGTGCCAGCAGCTTCGAGGGGTTGAACACTGAAGCTTTCTTT	CASSFEGLNTEAFF
TRBV6-8	TRBD2	few	TRBJ2-7	TGTGCCAGCAGAGATCCTAGCGGGGGCGAAACCCACGAGCAGTACTTC	CASRDPSGGETHEQYF
TRBV11-3	TRBD2	few	TRBJ2-5	TGTGCCAGCAGCCCCGGGGGGGGGTATGGTGAGACCCAGTACTTC	CASSPGGGYGETQYF
TRBV30	.	few	TRBJ1-2	TGTGCCTGGCTACGCGGGGGATATGGCTACACCTTC	CAWLRGGYGYTF